The 23 T cell receptor beta chains below come from one sample, sequenced in a study of neoadjuvant nivolumab and ipilimumab in lung cancer. Clones were read by immunoSEQ multiplex PCR, and TCRdb kept only the in-frame ones, dropping some. Among 25,000 to 35,000 clones, 92% were seen once, and the ten largest hold approximately 2.2%. The sample consisted of peripheral blood, taken after neoadjuvant nivolumab, alone or with ipilimumab, at or shortly before surgery. These TCRs come from an adult with non-small cell lung cancer.

This chain connects TRBV11-2 to TRBJ2-1; no reliable D call. Germline V lookup: CDR1 SGHAT, CDR2 FQNNGV. V was trimmed by 1 base and J by 8 bases, leaving 6 bases between them. This CDR3 has 12 amino acids. In nucleotides, the CDR3 is TGTGCCAGCAGCTTAGGATACCATGAGCAGTTCTTC. Its translation: CASSLGYHEQFF.

The V gene is TRBV27, the J gene TRBJ2-7; tentatively, D is TRBD2 (5 bases). CDR3 length: 16 residues. The V end lost 5 bases, the J end lost 4 bases, and 21 bases lay between the germline ends. Germline-derived CDR1 and CDR2 are MNHEY and SMNVEV (reference sequence). The DNA of the CDR3 is TGTGCCAGCAGTCCCTCCGGAGGTAGCGCCCTTTACGAGCAGTACTTC. Encoded protein: CASSPSGGSALYEQYF.

This rearrangement joins TRBV19 to TRBJ1-5; TRBD1 aligns across 9 bases. Germline CDR1 reads LNHDA; CDR2 reads SQIVND (reference sequence). The ends lost 7 bases at V and 6 bases at J; junction bases unmatched: 7. The CDR3 consists of 14 residues. In nucleotides, the CDR3 is TGTGCCAGTACCCTGGGGACAGGGAGTCAGCCCCAGCATTTT. Residues: CASTLGTGSQPQHF.

V gene TRBV7-6 combines with J gene TRBJ2-5; TRBD2 matches at 7 bases. CDR3 length: 14 residues. CDR1 is SGHVS and CDR2 is FNYEAQ in the germline V gene. Losses at the gene ends were 0 bases for V and 5 bases for J; bases not matched to a gene: 3. The CDR3 reads CASSLAGGAETQYF. Here the CDR3 DNA reads TGTGCCAGCAGCTTAGCGGGAGGGGCGGAGACCCAGTACTTC.

The chain is built from TRBV9 and TRBJ2-2, with D hard to call. The CDR3 contains 13 residues. From germline, CDR1 is SGDLS and CDR2 YYNGEE. With 0 bases removed from V and 7 bases from J, the gap between germline ends came to 7 bases. The CDR3 DNA reads as TGTGCCAGCAGCGTAGGAACTTACGGGGAGCTGTTTTTT. As protein: CASSVGTYGELFF.

The DNA for the CDR3 is TGTGCCAGCAGCTTGACAGGTAGTCGAAAAGCTTTCTTT. This translates into CASSLTGSRKAFF. This chain connects TRBV5-6 to TRBJ1-1; D may be TRBD1 (5 bases). This CDR3 is built from 13 residues. V was cut by 1 base and J by 9 bases, with 13 bases left in between. CDR1 and CDR2 from the germline V gene are SGHDT and YYEEEE.

The genes are TRBV13 and TRBJ1-3; D not certain. Germline values: CDR1 PRHDT, CDR2 FYEKMQ (reference sequence). The CDR3 has 15 residues. V was trimmed by 2 bases and J by 2 bases, leaving 10 bases between them. The CDR3, as DNA: TGTGCCAGCAGCTTAATAGGGCCCCCTGGAAACACCATATATTTT. As protein: CASSLIGPPGNTIYF.

This chain uses TRBV9 with TRBJ2-1; either TRBD1 or TRBD2 may supply D (5 bases each). The CDR3 is 17 amino acids. V lost 3 bases and J lost 3, with 19 bases in between. Germline assignment: CDR1 SGDLS and CDR2 YYNGEE. The CDR3 bases are TGTGCCAGCAGCGCAAGTCCCGGGACGGCATACTACAATGAGCAGTTCTTC. Translating it yields CASSASPGTAYYNEQFF.

The rearrangement uses TRBV29-1 and TRBJ1-5; a weak D match, TRBD1 (5 bases). CDR1 is SQVTM and CDR2 is ANQGSEA in the germline V gene. V dropped 4 bases and J dropped 3 bases, with 13 bases sitting between them. The CDR3 is made up of 14 amino acids. As DNA, the CDR3 is TGCAGCGTTGTTTGGGCAGGGTTCAATCAGCCCCAGCATTTT. This translates into CSVVWAGFNQPQHF.

The rearrangement links TRBV18 to TRBJ2-3; D unclear. V was clipped by 2 bases and J by 6 bases, with 12 bases between them. CDR1 and CDR2 (germline): KGHSH, LQKENI. The CDR3 is 14 residues long. The CDR3 coding sequence is TGTGCCAGCTCACCATCCGGGCTCGGGGATACGCAGTATTTT. The encoded protein is CASSPSGLGDTQYF.

The CDR3 sequence: CASSQDSPQTGELFF. CDR3 DNA: TGCGCCAGCAGCCAAGATTCCCCCCAGACCGGGGAGCTGTTTTTT. The rearrangement links TRBV4-1 to TRBJ2-2, with D unresolved. The ends were cut back, 0 bases at V and 5 bases at J, with 10 bases in the middle. CDR1 MGHRA and CDR2 YSYEKL come from the germline V gene. CDR3 length: 15 residues.

This chain connects TRBV6-1 to TRBJ2-6; TRBD1 matches at 9 bases. The CDR3 contains 19 residues. J gave up 2 bases and V 1 base, and 9 bases lay outside the gene matches. CDR1 and CDR2 (germline): MNHNS, SASEGT. CDR3 bases: TGTGCCAGCAGTGAAGGCTTCCGGACAGGGGAACCTGGGGCCAACGTCCTGACTTTC. It is translated as CASSEGFRTGEPGANVLTF.

The rearrangement links TRBV15 to TRBJ1-5; 8 bases align to TRBD1. The V and J ends lost 4 bases and 7 bases, in that order; junction bases with no gene match: 6. From germline, CDR1 is LNHNV and CDR2 YYDKDF (reference sequence). The CDR3 totals 14 residues. DNA of the CDR3: TGTGCCACCAGCACGGACAGGGCTCCCCAGCCCCAGCATTTT. Protein sequence: CATSTDRAPQPQHF.

This clone was found once. The genes are TRBV20-1 and TRBJ2-4; D remains unclear. The CDR3 is 10 amino acids. V lost 7 bases, J lost 5 bases, and 6 bases lay in between. Per the germline V gene, CDR1 is DFQATT and CDR2 is SNEGSKA (reference sequence). The CDR3 is CSVFQNIQYF. Here the CDR3 DNA reads TGCAGTGTTTTCCAAAACATTCAGTACTTC.

The chain couples TRBV2 to TRBJ2-5, with D perhaps given as TRBD1 or TRBD2 (6 bases each). CDR1 and CDR2 from the germline V gene are SNHLY and FYNNEI. CDR3 length: 15 amino acids. Trimming took 6 bases from V and 3 from J, leaving 17 bases between them. CDR3 amino acids: CASSPRRGAEETQYF. The CDR3 DNA reads as TGTGCCAGCAGCCCCCGGAGGGGGGCTGAAGAGACCCAGTACTTC.

The chain employs TRBV7-3 and TRBJ2-6; D uncertain. Trimming shortened V by 2 bases and J by 2 bases, and 4 bases separated the two germline ends. Germline-derived CDR1 and CDR2 are SGHTA and FQGTGA. The CDR3 covers 14 residues. The CDR3 protein is CASSLWPGANVLTF. The CDR3 coding sequence is TGTGCCAGCAGCTTATGGCCTGGGGCCAACGTCCTGACTTTC.

The chain links TRBV7-3 to TRBJ2-6; D unresolved. The V end lost 4 bases, the J end lost 0 bases, and 7 bases lay between the germline ends. The CDR3 contains 15 residues. CDR1 is SGHTA, CDR2 FQGTGA, per germline. The DNA for the CDR3 is TGTGCCAGCAGCTCTCAGCTCTCTGGGGCCAACGTCCTGACTTTC. This gives the protein CASSSQLSGANVLTF. Full variable domain (outside the CDR3, taken from reference TRBV7-3 and TRBJ2-6): GAGVSQTPSNKVTEKGKYVELRCDPISGHTALYWYRQSLGQGPEFLIYFQGTGAADDSGLPNDRFFAVRPEGSVSTLKIQRTERGDSAVYLCASSSQLSGANVLTFGAGSRLTVL.

The chain joins TRBV6-5 to TRBJ2-5; 12 bases align to TRBD2. V shed 4 bases, J shed 4 bases, and the junction held 7 bases outside the gene matches. Germline CDR1 reads MNHEY; CDR2 reads SVGAGI. The CDR3 has 16 amino acids. The CDR3 coding sequence is TGTGCCAGCAGTTCACCGACTAGCGGGAGACGAGAGACCCAGTACTTC. Translating it yields CASSSPTSGRRETQYF.

V usage is TRBV6-1 and J usage is TRBJ2-7, with a weak D call TRBD1 (6 bases). CDR3 length: 15 amino acids. V gave up 6 bases and J gave up 2 bases, with 17 bases separating them. Per germline, CDR1 MNHNS and CDR2 SASEGT. The CDR3 sequence: CASRQGPSMTYEQYF. The CDR3 DNA reads as TGTGCCAGCAGACAGGGTCCCAGTATGACCTACGAGCAGTACTTC.

The rearrangement joins TRBV6-5 to TRBJ1-2; D uncertain. The CDR3 length is 13 residues. Between the trimmed V and J ends, which lost 0 bases and 5 bases, there was a span of 7 bases. Germline V CDR1 and CDR2: MNHEY, SVGAGI. The CDR3 protein is CASSYSSAYGYTF. Here the CDR3 DNA reads TGTGCCAGCAGTTACTCGTCAGCTTATGGCTACACCTTC.

The J gene is TRBJ1-3, the V gene TRBV9; a possible D gene is TRBD1 (5 bases). The V and J ends lost 4 bases and 2 bases respectively, with 19 bases between them. Germline CDR1 SGDLS, CDR2 YYNGEE. The CDR3 runs to 17 residues. For the CDR3, the DNA is TGTGCCAGCAGCACAGTCCCCCTCGGGGGGGCTGGAAACACCATATATTTT. Its protein is CASSTVPLGGAGNTIYF.

This clone showed up just a few times. This chain joins TRBV7-3 and TRBJ2-5; weak D call: TRBD2 (6 bases). This CDR3 comprises 14 residues. Trimming pared 0 bases from V and 2 bases from J, leaving 7 bases between. Germline CDR1 SGHTA, CDR2 FQGTGA. The CDR3 protein is CASSLTGGQETQYF. CDR3 nucleotide sequence: TGTGCCAGCAGCTTAACGGGGGGTCAAGAGACCCAGTACTTC.

The V call is TRBV7-2, the J call TRBJ1-5; 8 nucleotides agree with TRBD1. The CDR3 totals 14 residues. The germline V gene has CDR1 SGHTA and CDR2 FQGNSA. V dropped 3 bases and J dropped 5; count of bases not matched to a gene: 3. CDR3: CASSFGTGYQPQHF. CDR3 nucleotides: TGTGCCAGCAGCTTTGGGACAGGTTATCAGCCCCAGCATTTT.